The clone carrying this TCR beta chain has a handful of counts. This entry belongs to a study of blood T cell repertoires in COVID-19. Study summary: Donors in the United States, Italy and Spain gave samples during acute or convalescent COVID-19.

V lost 5 bases and J lost 0; bases outside the gene matches: 2. The CDR3 is 15 amino acids. Germline V lookup: CDR1 SGHTA, CDR2 FQGNSA. Repertoires were generated with immunoSEQ multiplex PCR, while TCRdb's copy carries only in-frame clones and drops some. Of over 300,000 clones detected, nearly 90% appear once; the ten largest clones hold roughly 6.8%. The chain employs TRBV7-2 and TRBJ1-5, with TRBD1 matching over 9 bases. Sequencing was performed on peripheral blood. This TCR was recovered from a man between 18 and 29 years old with active or convalescent COVID-19. The CDR3: CASSPDRGSNQPQHF. CDR3 sequence (DNA): TGTGCCAGCAGCCCGGACAGGGGTAGCAATCAGCCCCAGCATTTT.